These 25 T cell receptor beta chains came from one sample sequenced in a study of blood T cell repertoires in COVID-19 (dated by TCRdb to 2018 to 2020). Libraries came from the immunoSEQ multiplex PCR assay. The table comes from immuneACCESS by way of TCRdb, which keeps in-frame sequences with V and J called. Part of the clones is missing from these tables; in studies checked, under half for an unresolved V gene and the rest for unknown reasons. The sample contains about 170,000 clones, approximately 91% of them found a single time. Clones ranked in the top ten supply around 5% of the sample. The sequenced sample consisted of peripheral blood. Receptors were obtained from a man between 18 and 35 years old with COVID-19, enrolled during active disease.

The chain employs TRBV25-1 and TRBJ2-7, with 10 nucleotides matching TRBD1. V dropped 10 bases and J dropped 7; count of bases not matched to a gene: 16. Germline CDR1 and CDR2: MGHDK and SYGVNS. This CDR3 region has 15 residues. As DNA, the CDR3 is TGTGCCACCCAGGGTATGGGAGCGGGACAGGGGGAGCAGTACTTC. Its translation is CATQGMGAGQGEQYF.

The V gene is TRBV7-2, the J gene TRBJ2-1, with 12 nucleotides matching TRBD2. Germline-derived CDR1 and CDR2 are SGHTA and FQGNSA. With 1 base clipped from V and 4 bases from J, the junction kept 5 bases outside the gene matches. CDR3 size: 17 residues. CDR3 protein: CASSLGPLAGGYNEQFF. The CDR3, as DNA: TGTGCCAGCAGCTTAGGCCCCCTAGCGGGAGGGTACAATGAGCAGTTCTTC.

The gene calls are TRBV2 and TRBJ2-7, with D tentatively TRBD2 (5 bases). CDR1 SNHLY and CDR2 FYNNEI come from the germline V gene. CDR3 length: 13 residues. The germline V and J ends were trimmed by 6 bases and 2 bases, with 11 bases remaining between them. CDR3 amino acids: CASSGVKTYEQYF. The CDR3 DNA sequence: TGTGCCAGCAGCGGGGTAAAGACCTACGAGCAGTACTTC.

The CDR3: CASSVTRQGSNYGYTF. CDR3 coding DNA: TGTGCCAGCAGCGTTACGAGACAGGGTTCTAACTATGGCTACACCTTC. The chain links TRBV9 to TRBJ1-2, with TRBD1 matching 7 bases. V was pared by 2 bases and J by 0 bases, with 7 bases of the junction left unmatched. Germline CDR1 and CDR2: SGDLS and YYNGEE. This CDR3 contains 16 residues.

This rearrangement joins TRBV24-1 to TRBJ1-1, with D possibly matching TRBD1 (5 bases). Trimming took off 4 bases at V and 7 bases at J, with 18 bases between the two ends. Per germline, CDR1 KGHDR and CDR2 SFDVKD. The CDR3 loop spans 15 amino acids. DNA of the CDR3: TGTGCCACCAGTGACGCTGGGGGGTTCGGTGGTGAAGCTTTCTTT. Protein sequence: CATSDAGGFGGEAFF.

This clone was counted only a few times. The V call is TRBV9, the J call TRBJ1-3, with D unclear. The CDR3 has 14 amino acids. The ends were cut back, 0 bases at V and 4 bases at J, with 8 bases in the middle. Germline loops: CDR1 SGDLS, CDR2 YYNGEE. CDR3 residues: CASSVGTYGNTIYF. The DNA of the CDR3 is TGTGCCAGCAGCGTAGGAACCTACGGAAACACCATATATTTT.

The rearrangement joins TRBV19 to TRBJ1-2, with D tentatively TRBD1 (5 bases). The germline V and J ends were trimmed by 3 bases and 4 bases, with 18 bases remaining between them. Germline V CDR1 and CDR2: LNHDA, SQIVND (reference sequence). The CDR3 length is 16 residues. This CDR3 reads CASSMGGATIGYGYTF. CDR3 nucleotide sequence: TGTGCCAGTAGTATGGGTGGGGCCACCATTGGCTATGGCTACACCTTC.

This clone came up a few times. The chain has TRBV4-3 and TRBJ2-7, with 7 positions matching TRBD1. The germline gives CDR1 LGHNA, CDR2 YSLEER. This CDR3 spans 14 amino acids. V lost 4 bases to trimming and J lost 1 base; unmatched junction nucleotides: 4. The CDR3 spells CASSPGQSSYEQYF. The CDR3 bases are TGCGCCAGCAGCCCGGGACAGTCTTCCTACGAGCAGTACTTC.

The chain is built from TRBV15 and TRBJ2-7; 7 nucleotides match TRBD2. The CDR3 is 14 amino acids. Per the germline V gene, CDR1 is LNHNV and CDR2 is YYDKDF (reference sequence). V trimming: 0 bases; J trimming: 5 bases; junction bases outside the gene matches: 4. This chain's CDR3 is CATSRDAGTNEQYF. CDR3 DNA sequence: TGTGCCACCAGCAGAGATGCCGGGACTAACGAGCAGTACTTC. Filled out from reference TRBV15 and TRBJ2-7, the complete variable domain reads DAMVIQNPRYQVTQFGKPVTLSCSQTLNHNVMYWYQQKSSQAPKLLFHYYDKDFNNEADTPDNFQSRRPNTSFCFLDIRSPGLGDTAMYLCATSRDAGTNEQYFGPGTRLTVT.

The chain links TRBV28 to TRBJ1-2, with 9 bases fitting TRBD1. From germline, CDR1 is MDHEN and CDR2 SYDVKM. There are 13 residues in the CDR3. J gave up 6 bases and V 5 bases, and 4 bases lay outside the gene matches. The CDR3 here is CASSLTGGHGYTF. The CDR3 DNA is TGTGCCAGCAGTCTTACAGGGGGCCATGGCTACACCTTC.

This chain uses TRBV21-1 with TRBJ1-4. TRBV21-1 is a pseudogene. The CDR3 runs to 15 residues. The CDR3 nucleotides read TGTGCCAGCAGCAAAAGAGAGGGGCGGAGGGAAAAACTGCTTTTT. As protein: CASSKREGRREKLLF.

V usage is TRBV4-3 and J usage is TRBJ2-2, with D perhaps matching TRBD2 (5 bases). This CDR3 has 16 amino acids. Trimming removed 0 bases at V and 3 bases at J, with 11 bases between. The V gene's germline CDR1 is LGHNA and CDR2 YSLEER. The CDR3 sequence: CASSQDGSGYTGELFF. The CDR3 DNA reads as TGCGCCAGCAGCCAAGATGGGAGCGGTTACACCGGGGAGCTGTTTTTT.

This clone was recorded only once. V and J are TRBV20-1 and TRBJ2-3; D unresolved. The CDR3 contains 13 residues. Germline-derived CDR1 and CDR2 are DFQATT and SNEGSKA (reference sequence). Deletions cut 3 bases from V and 2 bases from J, with 9 bases between. The CDR3 DNA reads TGCAGTGCTAGTCTGGCACCCACAGATACGCAGTATTTT. It encodes CSASLAPTDTQYF.

This clone was seen a single time. This chain joins TRBV5-5 and TRBJ2-4; D perhaps matches TRBD1 (6 bases). V was pared by 1 base and J by 1 base, with 15 bases between. There are 17 residues in the CDR3. Germline V gene lookup returns CDR1 SGHKS and CDR2 YYEKEE (reference sequence). The CDR3 sequence is CASSLILGASAKNIQYF. Here the CDR3 DNA reads TGTGCCAGCAGCTTGATCCTGGGGGCAAGTGCCAAAAACATTCAGTACTTC.

This sequence joins TRBV2 and TRBJ1-1, with D perhaps matching TRBD1 (5 bases). Germline CDR1 is SNHLY and CDR2 is FYNNEI. This CDR3 has 15 residues. V dropped 3 bases and J dropped 4 bases, with 15 bases sitting between them. CDR3 protein: CASSEGRVVGTEAFF. CDR3 bases: TGTGCCAGCAGTGAGGGCAGGGTCGTAGGCACTGAAGCTTTCTTT.

This chain links TRBV5-1 with TRBJ2-3; TRBD2 aligns across 7 bases. Germline V gives CDR1 SGHRS, CDR2 YFSETQ. The CDR3 is 15 amino acids. V lost 1 base, J lost 3 bases, and 5 bases stayed unmatched. The CDR3 bases are TGCGCCAGCAGCTTGTCAGCGGGGAGAACAGATACGCAGTATTTT. As protein: CASSLSAGRTDTQYF.

V usage is TRBV13 and J usage is TRBJ2-7; 14 bases line up with TRBD2. Germline CDR1 PRHDT, CDR2 FYEKMQ (reference sequence). This CDR3 comprises 18 residues. The trim removed 5 bases at V and 2 bases at J, leaving 11 bases unmatched. In DNA form, the CDR3 reads TGTGCCAGCAGCACACGGACTAGCGGGAGGCGTCTTGCCTACGAGCAGTACTTC. Protein: CASSTRTSGRRLAYEQYF.

This clone was found a few times. J is TRBJ1-2 and V is TRBV5-4, with 8 bases fitting TRBD1. The CDR3 has 16 residues. Germline CDR1 and CDR2: SGHNT and YYREEE (reference sequence). J lost 8 bases, V lost 1 base, and 13 bases had no gene match. The CDR3 sequence: CASSLPRAGGMGGYTF. CDR3 in DNA: TGTGCCAGCAGCTTGCCCCGGGCAGGGGGCATGGGGGGCTACACCTTC.

This clone appeared once. J is TRBJ2-7 and V is TRBV28; 11 nucleotides match TRBD2. The V gene end was trimmed by 3 bases and the J gene end by 3 bases; junction bases not matched to a gene: 1. The CDR3 sequence is 14 residues long. CDR1 and CDR2 from the germline V gene are MDHEN and SYDVKM. The CDR3 spells CASSFTSGGYEQYF. In DNA, the CDR3 is TGTGCCAGCAGTTTTACTAGCGGGGGCTACGAGCAGTACTTC.

The chain links TRBV7-8 to TRBJ2-5; D not certain. The CDR3 has 13 residues. Trimming shortened V by 3 bases and J by 5 bases, and 10 bases separated the two germline ends. Germline loops: CDR1 SGHVS, CDR2 FQNEAQ. CDR3 nucleotides: TGTGCCAGCAGCTTGGTGCCCCGGGAGACCCAGTACTTC. Translated: CASSLVPRETQYF.

The V gene is TRBV7-2, the J gene TRBJ2-7; 10 bases match TRBD2. The germline V gene has CDR1 SGHTA and CDR2 FQGNSA. The length of the CDR3 is 19 residues. Trimming took 2 bases from V and 7 from J; bases not matched to a gene: 20. The CDR3 is CASSLLPGLGAGGPGEQYF. In DNA, the CDR3 is TGTGCCAGCAGCTTATTACCAGGGTTGGGAGCGGGAGGGCCGGGAGAGCAGTACTTC.

The rearrangement links TRBV15 to TRBJ1-5; D possibly corresponds to TRBD1 (5 bases). This CDR3 spans 17 amino acids. V was cut by 0 bases and J by 2 bases, with 14 bases left in between. CDR1 is LNHNV and CDR2 is YYDKDF in the germline V gene (reference sequence). In DNA, the CDR3 is TGTGCCACCAGCAGAGAAAGTAGGGCGGGGGGCAATCAGCCCCAGCATTTT. It is translated as CATSRESRAGGNQPQHF.

In this sample, this clone turned up once. This rearrangement joins TRBV19 to TRBJ2-1, with TRBD1 matching over 7 bases. Trimming removed 5 bases from V and 6 bases from J; junction bases left unmatched: 10. Germline V gene lookup returns CDR1 LNHDA and CDR2 SQIVND (reference sequence). The CDR3 sequence is 15 residues long. The CDR3 reads CASSALEGTANEQFF. The CDR3, as DNA: TGTGCCAGTAGTGCTCTAGAGGGGACAGCCAATGAGCAGTTCTTC.

This clone appeared once. This rearrangement joins TRBV19 to TRBJ1-1, with D possibly TRBD1 on 6 matching bases. There are 13 residues in the CDR3. The V and J ends lost 6 bases and 5 bases respectively, with 13 bases between them. Germline V gene lookup returns CDR1 LNHDA and CDR2 SQIVND (reference sequence). CDR3 DNA: TGTGCCAGTAGGCAGGGGTATCGGACTGAAGCTTTCTTT. It specifies CASRQGYRTEAFF.

The V gene is TRBV15, the J gene TRBJ1-1; D gene ambiguous. This CDR3 is 11 amino acids long. Germline V gives CDR1 LNHNV, CDR2 YYDKDF (reference sequence). The ends were cut back, 5 bases at V and 5 bases at J, with 6 bases in the middle. CDR3 region: CATSAGTEAFF. CDR3 sequence (DNA): TGTGCCACCAGCGCGGGGACTGAAGCTTTCTTT.